These 31 T cell receptor beta chains share one sample of origin, sequenced in a study of shared clonotypes between healthy human individuals. Sequencing was performed with immunoSEQ multiplex PCR; in TCRdb, only in-frame clones are kept and a portion is missing. This table holds 490,000 or so clones, 70% to 80% found once. The material sequenced was PBMCs. These receptors were obtained from a woman aged 40 to 50 in good health. Some clones in this sample may be carry-over from other donors' samples.

The V gene is TRBV4-3, the J gene TRBJ2-5; D unresolved. Per the germline V gene, CDR1 is LGHNA and CDR2 is YSLEER. The CDR3 totals 16 residues. V was clipped by 1 base and J by 5 bases, with 17 bases between them. CDR3 residues: CASSQGQTWGGETQYF. Here the CDR3 DNA reads TGCGCCAGCAGCCAAGGTCAAACCTGGGGTGGGGAGACCCAGTACTTC.

V is TRBV19 and J is TRBJ1-1; D perhaps matches TRBD1 (6 bases). This CDR3 is built from 15 residues. V lost 7 bases and J lost 4, with 19 bases in between. Germline CDR1 and CDR2: LNHDA and SQIVND (reference sequence). The CDR3 is CASIGRAGAGTEAFF. CDR3 nucleotide sequence: TGTGCCAGTATCGGCAGAGCAGGGGCTGGCACTGAAGCTTTCTTT.

This chain joins TRBV10-3 and TRBJ2-1; no definite D call. The CDR3 covers 15 residues. V dropped 6 bases and J dropped 5 bases, with 17 bases sitting between them. The germline V gene has CDR1 ENHRY and CDR2 SYGVKD. The CDR3 region is CAISPRHGRDNEQFF. As DNA, the CDR3 is TGTGCCATCAGCCCTAGACACGGACGCGACAATGAGCAGTTCTTC.

The J gene is TRBJ2-7, the V gene TRBV21-1; the table's D call of TRBD2 was not tested on the DNA. TRBV21-1 is a pseudogene locus. The CDR3 is 15 residues long. The CDR3 spells CASSKERQVCYEQYF. DNA for the CDR3: TGTGCCAGCAGCAAAGAGCGGCAGGTTTGCTACGAGCAGTACTTC.

This clone was found a few times. V is TRBV7-9 and J is TRBJ2-1; D unresolved. The germline V gene has CDR1 SEHNR and CDR2 FQNEAQ (reference sequence). V was clipped by 5 bases and J by 5 bases, with 22 bases between them. The CDR3 extends over 17 amino acids. The CDR3 DNA reads TGTGCCAGCAGCCTCTCGTTTTCAAAAGATAAAGACAATGAGCAGTTCTTC. Encoded protein: CASSLSFSKDKDNEQFF.

CDR3 DNA sequence: TGCGCCAGCAGCGGAAGTCTAGCGGCTAACAATGAGCAGTTCTTC. It specifies CASSGSLAANNEQFF. V usage is TRBV5-1 and J usage is TRBJ2-1, with 7 positions matching TRBD2. The germline V gene encodes CDR1 SGHRS and CDR2 YFSETQ. The V gene end was trimmed by 4 bases and the J gene end by 5 bases; junction bases not matched to a gene: 9. The CDR3 is 15 residues long. The variable domain in full, with the rest retrieved from reference TRBV5-1 and TRBJ2-1, is KAGVTQTPRYLIKTRGQQVTLSCSPISGHRSVSWYQQTPGQGLQFLFEYFSETQRNKGNFPGRFSGRQFSNSRSEMNVSTLELGDSALYLCASSGSLAANNEQFFGPGTRLTVL.

The rearrangement joins TRBV6-1 to TRBJ1-1; D is possibly TRBD1 (5 bases). Trimming cost V 8 bases and J 6 bases, with 16 bases left between them. The CDR3 has 13 residues. Germline V gives CDR1 MNHNS, CDR2 SASEGT. CDR3 bases: TGTGCCAGCTCAGGGACCCGAAGATCTGAAGCTTTCTTT. Residues: CASSGTRRSEAFF.

This clone was counted a few times. The J gene is TRBJ2-2, the V gene TRBV5-1, with D hard to call. Per germline, CDR1 SGHRS and CDR2 YFSETQ. V was pared by 2 bases and J by 5 bases, with 10 bases between. The CDR3 has 14 residues. The CDR3 region is CASSLSVGTGELFF. CDR3 nucleotide sequence: TGCGCCAGCAGCTTATCAGTTGGTACCGGGGAGCTGTTTTTT. The complete variable domain, with remaining parts taken from reference TRBV5-1 and TRBJ2-2, reads KAGVTQTPRYLIKTRGQQVTLSCSPISGHRSVSWYQQTPGQGLQFLFEYFSETQRNKGNFPGRFSGRQFSNSRSEMNVSTLELGDSALYLCASSLSVGTGELFFGEGSRLTVL.

This sequence joins TRBV28 and TRBJ1-1, with 8 positions matching TRBD1. With 5 bases clipped from V and 7 bases from J, the junction kept 9 bases outside the gene matches. The CDR3 contains 14 residues. Germline values: CDR1 MDHEN, CDR2 SYDVKM. CDR3 loop: CASSPSGGQFEAFF. The CDR3 DNA is TGTGCCAGCAGTCCCTCAGGGGGCCAGTTTGAAGCTTTCTTT.

In this sample, this clone turned up many times. This sequence joins TRBV5-4 and TRBJ1-2; no reliable D call. This CDR3 is 14 amino acids long. The V and J ends lost 0 bases and 4 bases respectively, with 10 bases between them. In germline, CDR1 is SGHNT, CDR2 YYREEE (reference sequence). In DNA, the CDR3 is TGTGCCAGCAGCTTGGATCGGGGTAGCTATGGCTACACCTTC. It codes for CASSLDRGSYGYTF.

The chain combines TRBV9 with TRBJ1-3; D is possibly TRBD1 (6 bases). The length of the CDR3 is 17 residues. Trimming stripped 4 bases from V and 0 bases from J, with 17 bases between. Germline V gene sequence: CDR1 SGDLS, CDR2 YYNGEE. The CDR3 protein is CASSPPGTQSSGNTIYF. The CDR3 DNA is TGTGCCAGCAGCCCTCCCGGGACACAAAGCTCTGGAAACACCATATATTTT.

In nucleotides, the CDR3 is TGTGCCACCAGCAGAGATAGAGGAGGGGTTGAGCAGTTCTTC. Protein sequence: CATSRDRGGVEQFF. V gene TRBV15 combines with J gene TRBJ2-1; possible D gene TRBD2, 6 bases. Trimming pared 0 bases from V and 9 bases from J, leaving 12 bases between. The germline V gene has CDR1 LNHNV and CDR2 YYDKDF (reference sequence). The CDR3 has 14 amino acids.

In its sample, this clone was seen once. The J gene is TRBJ2-7, the V gene TRBV2; 8 bases match TRBD1. Germline CDR1 reads SNHLY; CDR2 reads FYNNEI. The junction had 12 bases not matched to a gene; V was cut back by 8 bases and J by 12 bases. This CDR3 comprises 12 residues. The CDR3 DNA follows: TGTGCCAGCGCCTCAGGGGGCCCTATCCCGTACTTC. As protein: CASASGGPIPYF.

This chain links TRBV5-5 with TRBJ2-5; unclear D gene. Germline V gene data show CDR1 as SGHKS and CDR2 as YYEKEE (reference sequence). This CDR3 comprises 12 residues. V was cut by 4 bases and J by 3 bases, with 7 bases left in between. Here the CDR3 DNA reads TGTGCCAGCAGCCTGGGTGAAGAGACCCAGTACTTC. The encoded protein is CASSLGEETQYF.

This clone was observed many times. V gene TRBV28 combines with J gene TRBJ1-2; a possible D gene is TRBD1 (5 bases). The CDR3 length is 13 residues. Germline loops: CDR1 MDHEN, CDR2 SYDVKM. The V end was cut by 1 base, the J end by 6 bases, with 9 bases between. As DNA, the CDR3 is TGTGCCAGCAGTTTATCTTCAGGGAATGGCTACACCTTC. Protein: CASSLSSGNGYTF.

CDR3 loop: CAIKTRDAGEQFF. The CDR3 nucleotides are TGTGCCATCAAAACGAGGGACGCGGGTGAGCAGTTCTTC. The chain has TRBV10-3 and TRBJ2-1; tentatively, D is TRBD1 or TRBD2 (5 bases each). V lost 7 bases and J lost 9, with 16 bases in between. The CDR3 runs 13 residues. CDR1 ENHRY and CDR2 SYGVKD come from the germline V gene.

Only one count was recorded for this clone. The genes are TRBV2 and TRBJ2-3; D gene ambiguous. Per the germline V gene, CDR1 is SNHLY and CDR2 is FYNNEI. With 1 base removed from V and 0 bases from J, the gap between germline ends came to 11 bases. The CDR3 length is 16 residues. The CDR3 sequence is CASSEELVLSTDTQYF. In DNA, the CDR3 is TGTGCCAGCAGTGAAGAACTGGTCCTTAGCACAGATACGCAGTATTTT.

The chain joins TRBV11-2 to TRBJ2-1; TRBD2 matches 11 bases. This CDR3 is 17 amino acids long. The V gene's germline CDR1 is SGHAT and CDR2 FQNNGV. Unmatched junction bases numbered 8, after V lost 3 bases and J lost 4 bases. DNA of the CDR3: TGTGCCAGCAGCTTGGCACTAGCGGGAGAAGCTTACAATGAGCAGTTCTTC. The encoded protein is CASSLALAGEAYNEQFF.

In its sample, this clone was seen many times. V and J are TRBV28 and TRBJ2-2, with TRBD2 identical over 7 bases. Losses at the gene ends were 6 bases for V and 2 bases for J; bases not matched to a gene: 3. The CDR3 runs to 14 residues. Germline V gene sequence: CDR1 MDHEN, CDR2 SYDVKM. CDR3 sequence: CASSRGVNTGELFF. CDR3 in DNA: TGTGCCAGCAGCCGGGGGGTAAACACCGGGGAGCTGTTTTTT.

This clone was seen only once. This chain connects TRBV6-1 to TRBJ2-7, with D perhaps matching TRBD1 (6 bases). The V and J ends lost 8 bases and 4 bases respectively, with 15 bases between them. This CDR3 has 13 residues. The germline gives CDR1 MNHNS, CDR2 SASEGT. Here the CDR3 DNA reads TGTGCCAGCCTGGGAACAGGGCCTTACGAGCAGTACTTC. It yields the protein CASLGTGPYEQYF.

This clone came up a few times. The gene calls are TRBV27 and TRBJ2-7, with D perhaps TRBD1 (6 bases). V was pared by 10 bases and J by 7 bases, with 20 bases between. The germline V gene encodes CDR1 MNHEY and CDR2 SMNVEV (reference sequence). CDR3 size: 13 residues. As DNA, the CDR3 is TGTGCCATCTCGGGACACGGTGCCCGAGAGCAGTACTTC. Translated: CAISGHGAREQYF.

This chain joins TRBV27 and TRBJ2-1, with 7 bases lining up with TRBD1. The CDR3 runs 18 residues. Germline CDR1 reads MNHEY; CDR2 reads SMNVEV (reference sequence). V dropped 2 bases and J dropped 2; count of bases not matched to a gene: 12. The chain's CDR3 is CASSLRFSEGGPYNEQFF. The DNA of the CDR3 is TGTGCCAGCAGTTTAAGGTTTAGCGAAGGGGGCCCCTACAATGAGCAGTTCTTC.

The CDR3: CASSLFNREETQYF. DNA for the CDR3: TGCGCCAGCAGCTTATTTAACAGGGAAGAGACCCAGTACTTC. V gene TRBV5-1 combines with J gene TRBJ2-5, with D perhaps TRBD1 (6 bases). Germline V gives CDR1 SGHRS, CDR2 YFSETQ. The CDR3 spans 14 residues. Trimming cost V 2 bases and J 3 bases, with 11 bases left between them.

Only a few counts were recorded for this clone. J is TRBJ2-2 and V is TRBV7-2; no definite D call. The V gene's germline CDR1 is SGHTA and CDR2 FQGNSA. CDR3 size: 12 residues. Trimming pared 7 bases from V and 6 bases from J, leaving 9 bases between. The CDR3 loop is CASTTVAGELFF. The CDR3 DNA follows: TGTGCCAGCACCACCGTAGCCGGGGAGCTGTTTTTT.

The chain has TRBV29-1 and TRBJ2-2, with 8 bases aligning to TRBD1. With V trimmed by 2 bases and J by 7 bases, 3 bases remained unmatched. This CDR3 has 13 amino acids. From germline, CDR1 is SQVTM and CDR2 ANQGSEA. In nucleotides, the CDR3 is TGCAGCGTTGAACAGGGGGCTGGCGGGGAGCTGTTTTTT. Its translation: CSVEQGAGGELFF.

This clone showed up many times. The chain joins TRBV15 to TRBJ2-1; D is ambiguous. V lost 0 bases, J lost 5 bases, and 11 bases lay in between. CDR3 length: 15 amino acids. Germline values: CDR1 LNHNV, CDR2 YYDKDF (reference sequence). As DNA, the CDR3 is TGTGCCACCAGCAGAGATTTTCCGCGGCACAATGAGCAGTTCTTC. It codes for CATSRDFPRHNEQFF. The full variable domain, with the rest looked up from reference TRBV15 and TRBJ2-1, is DAMVIQNPRYQVTQFGKPVTLSCSQTLNHNVMYWYQQKSSQAPKLLFHYYDKDFNNEADTPDNFQSRRPNTSFCFLDIRSPGLGDTAMYLCATSRDFPRHNEQFFGPGTRLTVL.

This chain uses TRBV10-2 with TRBJ2-2; 10 nucleotides agree with TRBD2. Germline-derived CDR1 and CDR2 are WSHSY and SAAADI. J was trimmed by 1 base and V by 3 bases; bases with no gene match: 5. This CDR3 spans 17 amino acids. The chain's CDR3 is CASSDPRLAGNTGELFF. For the CDR3, the DNA is TGCGCCAGCAGTGACCCCCGACTAGCGGGGAACACCGGGGAGCTGTTTTTT.

This clone was seen more than once but under ten times. The chain joins TRBV11-2 to TRBJ2-7; possibly TRBD2 for D (6 bases). Between the trimmed V and J ends, which lost 3 bases and 3 bases, there was a span of 12 bases. Germline assignment: CDR1 SGHAT and CDR2 FQNNGV. The CDR3 loop spans 14 amino acids. The CDR3 coding sequence is TGTGCCAGCAGCTTGGGGGGACCGGGCTACGAGCAGTACTTC. Residues: CASSLGGPGYEQYF.

The chain links TRBV18 to TRBJ1-2; the D is unclear. The CDR3 has 14 residues. Germline lookup yields CDR1 KGHSH and CDR2 LQKENI. Trimming cost V 3 bases and J 8 bases, with 16 bases left between them. Written as DNA, the CDR3 is TGTGCCAGCTCACCGGAGGCGGGTTATGGCGGCTACACCTTC. It is translated as CASSPEAGYGGYTF.

The J gene is TRBJ1-1, the V gene TRBV28; D might be TRBD1 (6 bases). V shed 3 bases and J shed 10 bases, with 18 bases lying between them. Germline V gene data show CDR1 as MDHEN and CDR2 as SYDVKM. The length of the CDR3 is 14 residues. DNA of the CDR3: TGTGCCAGCAGTTTTCTTCCCCAGGGGCCCGTAGCTTTCTTT. This translates into CASSFLPQGPVAFF.

This rearrangement joins TRBV27 to TRBJ1-5; no firm D call. Germline V CDR1 and CDR2: MNHEY, SMNVEV (reference sequence). Trimming left V 1 base short and J 5 bases short, with 6 bases between. The CDR3 is 13 residues long. DNA of the CDR3: TGTGCCAGCAGTTTATATCGGGATCAGCCCCAGCATTTT. It codes for CASSLYRDQPQHF.